The T cell receptor (beta chain) under discussion was sequenced for a study of T-cell reconstitution after alpha-beta-depleted transplantation in children. General study findings and limits: Some patients owed their high day-60 TCRbeta diversity to surviving recipient T cells and thymic progenitors. Most T-cell counts and diversity one year after the transplant came from T cells that were newly produced.

With respect to this clonotype: The antigen remains unidentified.

The library targeted TCRbeta and was prepared with unique molecular identifiers. From the PCR reads, TCRdb called clonotypes with MiXCR, one entry per CDR3 protein. The data show fewer than 750,000 distinct CDR3 sequences, about a quarter seen once. The receptor was derived from a boy under two years old with Wiskott-Aldrich syndrome, due to receive a stem cell transplant. The specimen comprised PBMCs, sampled before TCRalphabeta/CD19-depleted stem cell transplant.

The CDR3 region has the DNA TGTGCCAGCAGCCCCAGGGCGCGGGAGAGGACGGAAGAGCAGTACTTC. This codes for CASSPRARERTEEQYF. V usage is TRBV4-2 and J usage is TRBJ2-7; 7 bases map to TRBD2. This CDR3 is 16 amino acids long. CDR1 and CDR2 from the germline V gene are LGHNA and YNFKEQ. The V and J ends lost 4 bases and 7 bases, in that order; junction bases with no gene match: 16.